This passage covers 25 T cell receptor beta chains from one sample sequenced in a study of T cell changes during pregnancy in multiple sclerosis. TCRdb's table, derived via immunoSEQ multiplex PCR, lists solely in-frame clones and lacks some. The sample carries around 36,000 clones, roughly 90% recorded once. The sequenced sample was CD8+ T cells from peripheral blood mononuclear cells, obtained before pregnancy. Receptors were obtained from a female donor with multiple sclerosis, enrolled in a pregnancy study.

The genes are TRBV6-1 and TRBJ2-7; 7 positions agree with TRBD1. Germline-derived CDR1 and CDR2 are MNHNS and SASEGT. This CDR3 contains 13 residues. Trimming at V came to 2 bases and at J to 3 bases, leaving 1 base not matched to a gene. The DNA for the CDR3 is TGTGCCAGCAGTGAATGGGACAGCTACGAGCAGTACTTC. Its translation: CASSEWDSYEQYF.

The chain is built from TRBV6-5 and TRBJ2-1; 9 nucleotides line up with TRBD2. This CDR3 region has 14 residues. Germline loops: CDR1 MNHEY, CDR2 SVGAGI. J lost 10 bases, V lost 3 bases, and 7 bases had no gene match. For the CDR3, the DNA is TGTGCCAGCAGTTATTATAGCGGGAGCGCCGAGCAGTTCTTC. Translating it yields CASSYYSGSAEQFF.

The chain joins TRBV27 to TRBJ2-5; no firm D call. Trimming removed 5 bases at V and 2 bases at J, with 12 bases between. This CDR3 has 14 residues. Germline V gene sequence: CDR1 MNHEY, CDR2 SMNVEV (reference sequence). The CDR3 nucleotides read TGTGCCAGCAGTCCGCTAGGAAATCAAGAGACCCAGTACTTC. Translated: CASSPLGNQETQYF.

The table lists this clone with a few counts. This chain links TRBV7-9 with TRBJ1-5, with 9 bases lining up with TRBD1. V was pared by 4 bases and J by 3 bases, with 4 bases of the junction left unmatched. The CDR3 covers 15 residues. Per the germline V gene, CDR1 is SEHNR and CDR2 is FQNEAQ (reference sequence). The DNA for the CDR3 is TGTGCCAGCAGCTCTAGGGACAGGGTCAATCAGCCCCAGCATTTT. Protein: CASSSRDRVNQPQHF.

This clone was observed a single time. The chain couples TRBV21-1 to TRBJ1-2; TRBD1, the D gene given by the table, was not confirmed from the DNA. TRBV21-1 counts as a pseudogene. The CDR3 has 16 residues. CDR3 protein: CASSKSQGPSYYGYTF. The CDR3 bases are TGTGCCAGCAGCAAATCCCAGGGTCCGTCCTACTATGGCTACACCTTC.

The V and J genes are TRBV7-8 and TRBJ2-7; D may be TRBD1 (6 bases). V lost 5 bases and J lost 3, with 14 bases in between. CDR3 length: 14 residues. The germline V gene has CDR1 SGHVS and CDR2 FQNEAQ. The CDR3 nucleotides read TGTGCCAGCAGCCAACCAGGACAGAACTACGAGCAGTACTTC. Protein product: CASSQPGQNYEQYF.

This clone appeared a single time. V and J are TRBV7-6 and TRBJ2-1; 11 bases fit TRBD2. Germline V gene data show CDR1 as SGHVS and CDR2 as FNYEAQ. Trimming cost V 4 bases and J 9 bases; bases outside gene matches: 11. The CDR3 has 16 amino acids. The CDR3 is CASSSFTSGRKGEQFF. The DNA of the CDR3 is TGTGCCAGCAGCTCCTTTACTAGCGGGAGAAAGGGTGAGCAGTTCTTC.

The chain combines TRBV7-6 with TRBJ2-7; the match to TRBD1 covers 8 bases. The CDR3 length is 14 residues. Trimming cost V 2 bases and J 4 bases; bases outside gene matches: 4. Per germline, CDR1 SGHVS and CDR2 FNYEAQ. The CDR3 loop is CASSLTGGGYEQYF. DNA for the CDR3: TGTGCCAGCAGCTTAACAGGGGGAGGATACGAGCAGTACTTC.

The chain uses TRBV7-9 and TRBJ2-3; D is unclear. This CDR3 contains 13 residues. CDR1 and CDR2 (germline): SEHNR, FQNEAQ (reference sequence). Trimming left V 1 base short and J 5 bases short, with 7 bases between. The chain's CDR3 is CASSLVVIDTQYF. CDR3 DNA: TGTGCCAGCAGCTTAGTAGTGATAGATACGCAGTATTTT.

The V gene is TRBV7-9, the J gene TRBJ2-5; no firm D call. The CDR3 consists of 13 residues. V was clipped by 4 bases and J by 4 bases, with 10 bases between them. Per germline, CDR1 SEHNR and CDR2 FQNEAQ (reference sequence). DNA of the CDR3: TGTGCCAGCAGCTCCCAGTTCTCAGAGACCCAGTACTTC. It specifies CASSSQFSETQYF. Using reference TRBV7-9 and TRBJ2-5 for the parts outside the CDR3, the full variable domain is DTGVSQNPRHKITKRGQNVTFRCDPISEHNRLYWYRQTLGQGPEFLTYFQNEAQLEKSRLLSDRFSAERPKGSFSTLEIQRTEQGDSAMYLCASSSQFSETQYFGPGTRLLVL.

V gene TRBV7-9 combines with J gene TRBJ2-7, with TRBD2 matching 7 bases. CDR1 and CDR2 (germline): SEHNR, FQNEAQ (reference sequence). The CDR3 is made up of 13 amino acids. The V and J ends lost 5 bases and 2 bases, in that order; junction bases with no gene match: 3. CDR3 in DNA: TGTGCCAGCAGCGAACGGGGGGCCTACGAGCAGTACTTC. It is translated as CASSERGAYEQYF.

The rearrangement joins TRBV28 to TRBJ1-1; D is ambiguous. There are 12 residues in the CDR3. Trimming pared 4 bases from V and 7 bases from J, leaving 10 bases between. CDR1 MDHEN and CDR2 SYDVKM come from the germline V gene. The CDR3 DNA reads as TGTGCCAGCAGTTCCTGGGCCCATGAAGCTTTCTTT. Its protein is CASSSWAHEAFF. The full variable domain, completed using reference TRBV28 and TRBJ1-1, is DVKVTQSSRYLVKRTGEKVFLECVQDMDHENMFWYRQDPGLGLRLIYFSYDVKMKEKGDIPEGYSVSREKKERFSLILESASTNQTSMYLCASSSWAHEAFFGQGTRLTVV.

The chain uses TRBV4-2 and TRBJ2-1; 8 bases map to TRBD2. This CDR3 spans 13 amino acids. The V gene's germline CDR1 is LGHNA and CDR2 YNFKEQ. V lost 9 bases, J lost 6 bases, and 7 bases stayed unmatched. In DNA form, the CDR3 reads TGTGCCAGTCTCGGGGGGGGGATCAATGAGCAGTTCTTC. Translated: CASLGGGINEQFF.

The rearrangement links TRBV9 to TRBJ2-1, with 9 bases lining up with TRBD2. CDR3 length: 18 residues. Germline values: CDR1 SGDLS, CDR2 YYNGEE. Unmatched junction bases numbered 9, after V lost 0 bases and J lost 2 bases. The CDR3 sequence is CASSVGGREGHTYNEQFF. The CDR3 DNA reads as TGTGCCAGCAGCGTAGGAGGGCGGGAGGGCCACACCTACAATGAGCAGTTCTTC.

This chain joins TRBV7-9 and TRBJ2-7, with D possibly TRBD1 on 5 matching bases. V was cut by 6 bases and J by 2 bases, with 11 bases left in between. The CDR3 has 13 residues. From germline, CDR1 is SEHNR and CDR2 FQNEAQ (reference sequence). The CDR3 protein is CASRDSLAYEQYF. CDR3 bases: TGTGCCAGCAGAGACAGTTTGGCCTACGAGCAGTACTTC.

The genes are TRBV5-5 and TRBJ2-7, with 7 bases aligning to TRBD1. The V segment lost 4 bases and the J segment 3 bases; nucleotides outside the gene matches: 7. Germline V CDR1 and CDR2: SGHKS, YYEKEE (reference sequence). This CDR3 spans 14 amino acids. The CDR3 loop is CASSVQGTIYEQYF. DNA of the CDR3: TGTGCCAGCAGCGTACAGGGGACCATCTACGAGCAGTACTTC.

DNA for the CDR3: TGTGCCAGCAGTTCCATTACCGGGTTCACGACCTACGAGCAGTACTTC. Its protein product is CASSSITGFTTYEQYF. The genes are TRBV27 and TRBJ2-7; D is undetermined. The CDR3 runs to 16 residues. Deletions cut 4 bases from V and 2 bases from J, with 18 bases between. CDR1 is MNHEY and CDR2 is SMNVEV in the germline V gene (reference sequence).

The J gene is TRBJ2-3, the V gene TRBV9, with 9 bases identical to TRBD1. V was pared by 3 bases and J by 4 bases, with 6 bases of the junction left unmatched. CDR3 size: 15 residues. The germline CDR1 and CDR2 sequences are SGDLS and YYNGEE. For the CDR3, the DNA is TGTGCCAGCAGCGAACAGGGGGCCGTCTCAGATACGCAGTATTTT. This encodes CASSEQGAVSDTQYF.

This clone came up once. The chain links TRBV29-1 to TRBJ2-1, with 7 bases that match TRBD2. Germline CDR1 reads SQVTM; CDR2 reads ANQGSEA. CDR3 size: 16 residues. The ends lost 0 bases at V and 6 bases at J; junction bases unmatched: 11. In DNA form, the CDR3 reads TGCAGCGTTGAAGATCCGGGGGAATGGGAGGGCAATGAGCAGTTCTTC. As protein: CSVEDPGEWEGNEQFF.

This chain joins TRBV6-5 and TRBJ2-5; 11 bases are a match to TRBD1. The J segment lost 11 bases and the V segment lost 2 bases, leaving 4 bases of the junction unmatched. Germline V gene sequence: CDR1 MNHEY, CDR2 SVGAGI. The CDR3 consists of 13 residues. This CDR3 is CASSYGTGGEQYF. In DNA form, the CDR3 reads TGTGCCAGCAGTTACGGGACAGGGGGTGAGCAGTACTTC.

The V and J genes are TRBV9 and TRBJ2-2, with TRBD2 matching 9 bases. Germline lookup yields CDR1 SGDLS and CDR2 YYNGEE. The V gene end was trimmed by 3 bases and the J gene end by 2 bases; junction bases not matched to a gene: 8. CDR3 size: 17 residues. The CDR3 is CASSAGGTSLNTGELFF. In nucleotides, the CDR3 is TGTGCCAGCAGCGCGGGGGGGACTAGCCTTAACACCGGGGAGCTGTTTTTT.

The chain combines TRBV27 with TRBJ1-2, with no clear D. The CDR3 is 12 amino acids. The V gene's germline CDR1 is MNHEY and CDR2 SMNVEV (reference sequence). V lost 4 bases to trimming and J lost 4 bases, with 7 bases between them. The CDR3 spells CASSSTPYGYTF. The CDR3, as DNA: TGTGCCAGCAGTTCCACACCCTATGGCTACACCTTC.

The chain joins TRBV7-9 to TRBJ2-7; 7 bases agree with TRBD1. The V gene's germline CDR1 is SEHNR and CDR2 FQNEAQ (reference sequence). The CDR3 has 15 amino acids. J lost 1 base, V lost 3 bases, and 6 bases had no gene match. CDR3 residues: CASSFPRQGSYEQYF. The CDR3 DNA follows: TGTGCCAGCAGCTTTCCCCGACAGGGATCCTACGAGCAGTACTTC. Supplemented by reference TRBV7-9 and TRBJ2-7, the full variable domain reads DTGVSQNPRHKITKRGQNVTFRCDPISEHNRLYWYRQTLGQGPEFLTYFQNEAQLEKSRLLSDRFSAERPKGSFSTLEIQRTEQGDSAMYLCASSFPRQGSYEQYFGPGTRLTVT.

The chain is built from TRBV27 and TRBJ2-1, with 10 bases lining up with TRBD2. Germline V gene lookup returns CDR1 MNHEY and CDR2 SMNVEV (reference sequence). The V gene end was trimmed by 3 bases and the J gene end by 4 bases; junction bases not matched to a gene: 15. This CDR3 comprises 19 residues. The CDR3 DNA reads TGTGCCAGCAGTTTCGTTAGGACAGGGAGCGGGAGGGTGTACAATGAGCAGTTCTTC. The encoded protein is CASSFVRTGSGRVYNEQFF.

The chain employs TRBV13 and TRBJ2-7, with a weak D call TRBD2 (5 bases). The CDR3 covers 16 residues. Between the trimmed V and J ends, which lost 5 bases and 2 bases, there was a span of 19 bases. Germline V CDR1 and CDR2: PRHDT, FYEKMQ (reference sequence). The CDR3 nucleotides are TGTGCCAGCAGCGTAAGCCTTGGTAGCGTCCCCTACGAGCAGTACTTC. Protein: CASSVSLGSVPYEQYF.